What follows are 19 T cell receptor beta chains derived from one specimen sequenced in a study of OX40 agonist ivuxolimab in advanced cancers. Libraries were prepared by immunoSEQ multiplex PCR; TCRdb keeps only in-frame clonotypes and omits some of them. The table lists some 110,000 clones, approximately 90% of them singletons. Source: CD4+ or CD8+ T cells sorted from blood, taken in a trial of the OX40 agonist ivuxolimab. The receptors come from an adult with an advanced solid tumor such as melanoma, head and neck, liver or kidney cancer.

The rearrangement links TRBV28 to TRBJ1-1; 8 bases line up with TRBD1. V trimming: 7 bases; J trimming: 4 bases; junction bases outside the gene matches: 8. CDR1 is MDHEN and CDR2 is SYDVKM in the germline V gene. This CDR3 has 14 amino acids. This CDR3 is CASNQMDRATEAFF. The DNA of the CDR3 is TGTGCCAGCAACCAAATGGACAGGGCCACTGAAGCTTTCTTT. The full variable domain, completed using reference TRBV28 and TRBJ1-1, is DVKVTQSSRYLVKRTGEKVFLECVQDMDHENMFWYRQDPGLGLRLIYFSYDVKMKEKGDIPEGYSVSREKKERFSLILESASTNQTSMYLCASNQMDRATEAFFGQGTRLTVV.

The rearrangement links TRBV7-3 to TRBJ2-1; D is possibly TRBD1 (5 bases). The germline V gene encodes CDR1 SGHTA and CDR2 FQGTGA. The V end lost 0 bases, the J end lost 14 bases, and 17 bases lay between the germline ends. This CDR3 is 14 amino acids long. The CDR3 sequence is CASSLTEDRSSKFF. The CDR3 bases are TGTGCCAGCAGCTTAACAGAAGACAGAAGTTCCAAGTTCTTC.

The chain carries TRBV7-6 and TRBJ1-2; D unclear. From germline, CDR1 is SGHVS and CDR2 FNYEAQ. The CDR3 contains 15 residues. V lost 5 bases and J lost 2, with 15 bases in between. For the CDR3, the DNA is TGTGCCAGCAGCGATAGAGAAGGGTTCAACTATGGCTACACCTTC. Translating gives CASSDREGFNYGYTF.

The chain joins TRBV10-3 to TRBJ2-1, with TRBD1 identical over 8 bases. Germline V gene data show CDR1 as ENHRY and CDR2 as SYGVKD. The junction had 13 bases not matched to a gene; V was cut back by 3 bases and J by 6 bases. The CDR3 totals 17 residues. This CDR3 reads CAISETGTGVLINEQFF. The CDR3, as DNA: TGTGCCATCAGTGAAACCGGGACAGGAGTCTTAATCAATGAGCAGTTCTTC.

The chain has TRBV5-1 and TRBJ1-1, with D possibly matching TRBD1 (6 bases). CDR3 length: 14 amino acids. CDR1 and CDR2 from the germline V gene are SGHRS and YFSETQ. V was cut by 6 bases and J by 7 bases, with 19 bases left in between. The CDR3 sequence is CASKVDSLGGEAFF. CDR3 bases: TGCGCCAGCAAAGTGGACAGCCTCGGGGGTGAAGCTTTCTTT.

The V gene is TRBV12-5, the J gene TRBJ1-1; D gene unclear. Between the trimmed V and J ends, which lost 2 bases and 8 bases, there was a span of 12 bases. CDR1 and CDR2 (germline): LGHNT, FRNRAP. The CDR3 is 13 residues long. The DNA for the CDR3 is TGTGCTAGTGGTTTGACCCCCCAGACCGAAGCTTTCTTT. Protein product: CASGLTPQTEAFF.

The chain carries TRBV9 and TRBJ1-2; perhaps TRBD1 as D (6 bases). V lost 2 bases and J 5 bases, leaving 16 bases between the germline ends. CDR3 length: 15 amino acids. Germline assignment: CDR1 SGDLS and CDR2 YYNGEE. The CDR3 reads CASSVTGIGGYGYTF. As DNA, the CDR3 is TGTGCCAGCAGCGTTACAGGGATCGGTGGGTATGGCTACACCTTC. Filled out from reference TRBV9 and TRBJ1-2, the complete variable domain reads DSGVTQTPKHLITATGQRVTLRCSPRSGDLSVYWYQQSLDQGLQFLIQYYNGEERAKGNILERFSAQQFPDLHSELNLSSLELGDSALYFCASSVTGIGGYGYTFGSGTRLTVV.

This chain links TRBV19 with TRBJ1-2, with D maybe TRBD1 (6 bases). V lost 5 bases to trimming and J lost 2 bases, with 18 bases between them. Germline V gene data show CDR1 as LNHDA and CDR2 as SQIVND (reference sequence). CDR3 length: 16 amino acids. The CDR3 sequence: CASSPSQGGTNYGYTF. CDR3 DNA sequence: TGTGCCAGTAGTCCCTCCCAAGGGGGAACAAACTATGGCTACACCTTC.

The V call is TRBV6-5, the J call TRBJ2-7, with 16 bases fitting TRBD2. V was clipped by 6 bases and J by 6 bases; unmatched bases: 2. This CDR3 is built from 14 residues. Germline V gene sequence: CDR1 MNHEY, CDR2 SVGAGI. CDR3 sequence: CASRGLAGGGEQYF. CDR3 nucleotide sequence: TGTGCCAGCAGGGGACTAGCGGGAGGGGGCGAGCAGTACTTC.

The rearrangement links TRBV7-3 to TRBJ2-2, with 7 bases fitting TRBD2. Germline V gives CDR1 SGHTA, CDR2 FQGTGA. Trimming removed 0 bases from V and 4 bases from J; junction bases left unmatched: 8. The CDR3 has 17 residues. The DNA of the CDR3 is TGTGCCAGCAGCTTAACGAAGAGTGCGGGAGTCACCGGGGAGCTGTTTTTT. This sequence encodes CASSLTKSAGVTGELFF.

As DNA, the CDR3 is TGTGCCAGCAGCTTGTACCGAACCTACGAGCAGTACTTC. This gives the protein CASSLYRTYEQYF. This chain uses TRBV7-2 with TRBJ2-7; no definite D call. This CDR3 region has 13 residues. Germline V gene sequence: CDR1 SGHTA, CDR2 FQGNSA. V was cut by 3 bases and J by 2 bases, with 8 bases left in between.

The genes are TRBV9 and TRBJ1-4, with TRBD1 identical over 11 bases. The V gene end was trimmed by 3 bases and the J gene end by 7 bases; junction bases not matched to a gene: 8. The CDR3 contains 16 residues. CDR1 and CDR2 from the germline V gene are SGDLS and YYNGEE. The CDR3 sequence: CASSAWDRGIGEKLFF. As DNA, the CDR3 is TGTGCCAGCAGCGCATGGGACAGGGGGATTGGTGAAAAACTGTTTTTT.

V is TRBV6-5 and J is TRBJ2-7; D is possibly TRBD1 (6 bases). Germline CDR1 and CDR2: MNHEY and SVGAGI. Trimming took 7 bases from V and 0 from J, leaving 13 bases between them. The CDR3 sequence is 14 residues long. The DNA of the CDR3 is TGTGCCAGCACTACCTCGACAGGCTCCTACGAGCAGTACTTC. Amino acid sequence: CASTTSTGSYEQYF.

This clone appeared a few times. V usage is TRBV7-6 and J usage is TRBJ2-2; D may correspond to TRBD1 or TRBD2 (5 bases each). V lost 5 bases and J lost 6, with 16 bases in between. CDR3 length equals 15 residues. Germline V gene data show CDR1 as SGHVS and CDR2 as FNYEAQ. CDR3 coding DNA: TGTGCCAGCAGCCCGCGTTCCAGGGACCCCGGGGAGCTGTTTTTT. Its protein product is CASSPRSRDPGELFF. The full variable domain, in which reference TRBV7-6 and TRBJ2-2 provide the parts outside the CDR3, is GAGVSQSPRYKVTKRGQDVALRCDPISGHVSLYWYRQALGQGPEFLTYFNYEAQQDKSGLPNDRFSAERPEGSISTLTIQRTEQRDSAMYRCASSPRSRDPGELFFGEGSRLTVL.

The chain uses TRBV7-8 and TRBJ1-2; 12 bases fit TRBD1. CDR3 length: 15 amino acids. V lost 0 bases, J lost 9 bases, and 5 bases stayed unmatched. Germline CDR1 SGHVS, CDR2 FQNEAQ. Here the CDR3 DNA reads TGTGCCAGCAGCTTAGCGGGACAGGGGGCAAGGAGCTACACCTTC. This sequence encodes CASSLAGQGARSYTF.

The genes are TRBV5-1 and TRBJ1-4, with a weak D call TRBD1 (5 bases). Looked up from germline, CDR1 is SGHRS and CDR2 is YFSETQ. The ends were cut back, 4 bases at V and 2 bases at J, with 9 bases in the middle. The CDR3 has 14 residues. Here the CDR3 reads CASSQQATNEKLFF. CDR3 in DNA: TGCGCCAGCAGCCAACAGGCCACTAATGAAAAACTGTTTTTT.

This clone appeared once. This chain uses TRBV5-4 with TRBJ1-2; D not resolved. The V gene lost 4 bases and the J gene lost 1 base, with 8 bases spanning the gap. This CDR3 is built from 13 residues. Germline V gives CDR1 SGHNT, CDR2 YYREEE (reference sequence). The CDR3 DNA sequence: TGTGCCAGCAGCCAAGCCCGTAACTATGGCTACACCTTC. It is translated as CASSQARNYGYTF.

About this clone: Other DNA variants within this sample encode the same CDR3. The rearrangement joins TRBV30 to TRBJ1-5; D is unresolved. This CDR3 region has 13 residues. V lost 0 bases to trimming and J lost 4 bases, with 7 bases between them. The germline V gene encodes CDR1 GTSNPN and CDR2 SVGIG (reference sequence). CDR3 sequence: CAWSVRGNQPQHF. As DNA, the CDR3 is TGTGCCTGGAGTGTACGTGGTAATCAGCCCCAGCATTTT. The whole variable domain, filled in from reference TRBV30 and TRBJ1-5, reads SQTIHQWPATLVQPVGSPLSLECTVEGTSNPNLYWYRQAAGRGLQLLFYSVGIGQISSEVPQNLSASRPQDRQFILSSKKLLLSDSGFYLCAWSVRGNQPQHFGDGTRLSIL.

The chain links TRBV9 to TRBJ2-2; TRBD2 agrees at 9 bases. This CDR3 region has 16 residues. V lost 3 bases and J lost 4; bases outside the gene matches: 7. Germline V gives CDR1 SGDLS, CDR2 YYNGEE. This CDR3 is CASSARGLASTGELFF. CDR3 DNA: TGTGCCAGCAGCGCGCGGGGACTAGCATCCACCGGGGAGCTGTTTTTT. Full variable domain (remainder filled in from reference TRBV9 and TRBJ2-2): DSGVTQTPKHLITATGQRVTLRCSPRSGDLSVYWYQQSLDQGLQFLIQYYNGEERAKGNILERFSAQQFPDLHSELNLSSLELGDSALYFCASSARGLASTGELFFGEGSRLTVL.